This record covers a single T cell receptor (beta chain). Sequencing was performed with immunoSEQ multiplex PCR; in TCRdb, only in-frame clones are kept and a portion is missing. The sample lists roughly 60,000 clones; around 85% were seen once. The data were obtained in a study of OX40 agonist ivuxolimab in advanced cancers. Deletions cut 6 bases from V and 4 bases from J, with 24 bases between. CDR1 is LNHDA, CDR2 SQIVND, per germline (reference sequence). This CDR3 spans 17 amino acids. This rearrangement joins TRBV19 to TRBJ1-2; TRBD1 might be the D (5 bases). The TCR was taken from an adult with an advanced solid tumor such as melanoma, head and neck, liver or kidney cancer. This specimen consisted of CD4+ or CD8+ T cells sorted from blood, obtained in a trial of the OX40 agonist ivuxolimab. In DNA form, the CDR3 reads TGTGCCAGTAGACCGACCCGGGCCCAGGGCGCTAGCTATGGCTACACCTTC. Protein sequence: CASRPTRAQGASYGYTF.